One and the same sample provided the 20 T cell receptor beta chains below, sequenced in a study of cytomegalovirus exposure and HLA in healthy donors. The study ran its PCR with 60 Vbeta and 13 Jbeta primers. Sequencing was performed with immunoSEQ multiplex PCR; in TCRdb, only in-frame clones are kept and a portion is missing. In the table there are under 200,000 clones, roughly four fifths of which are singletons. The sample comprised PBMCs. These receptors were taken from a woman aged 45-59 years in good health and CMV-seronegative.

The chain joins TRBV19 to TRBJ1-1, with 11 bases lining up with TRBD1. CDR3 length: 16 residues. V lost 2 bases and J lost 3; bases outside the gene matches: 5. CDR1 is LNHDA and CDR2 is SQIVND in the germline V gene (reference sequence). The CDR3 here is CASSIPGQGVYTEAFF. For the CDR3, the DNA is TGTGCCAGTAGTATACCGGGACAGGGGGTGTACACTGAAGCTTTCTTT.

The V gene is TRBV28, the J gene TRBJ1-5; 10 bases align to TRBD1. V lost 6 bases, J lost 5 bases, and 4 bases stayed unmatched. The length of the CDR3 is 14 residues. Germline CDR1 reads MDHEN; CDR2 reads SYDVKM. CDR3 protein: CASSAGTGDQPQHF. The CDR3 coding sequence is TGTGCCAGCAGCGCCGGGACAGGGGATCAGCCCCAGCATTTT.

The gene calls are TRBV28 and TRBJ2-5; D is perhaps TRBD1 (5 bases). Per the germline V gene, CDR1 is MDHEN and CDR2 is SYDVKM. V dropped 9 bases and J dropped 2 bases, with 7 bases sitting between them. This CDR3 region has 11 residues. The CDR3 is CASQGQETQYF. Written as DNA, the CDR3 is TGTGCCAGTCAGGGACAAGAGACCCAGTACTTC.

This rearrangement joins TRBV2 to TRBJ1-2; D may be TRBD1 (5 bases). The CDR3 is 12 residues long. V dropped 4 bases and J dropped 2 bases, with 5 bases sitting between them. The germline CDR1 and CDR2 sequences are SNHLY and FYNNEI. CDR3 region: CASSGQNYGYTF. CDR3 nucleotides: TGTGCCAGCAGTGGACAGAACTATGGCTACACCTTC.

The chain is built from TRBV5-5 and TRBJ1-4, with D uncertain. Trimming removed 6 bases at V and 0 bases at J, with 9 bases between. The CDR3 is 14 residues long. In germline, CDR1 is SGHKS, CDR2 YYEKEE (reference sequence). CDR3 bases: TGTGCCAGCACCGACACTGCAACTAATGAAAAACTGTTTTTT. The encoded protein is CASTDTATNEKLFF.

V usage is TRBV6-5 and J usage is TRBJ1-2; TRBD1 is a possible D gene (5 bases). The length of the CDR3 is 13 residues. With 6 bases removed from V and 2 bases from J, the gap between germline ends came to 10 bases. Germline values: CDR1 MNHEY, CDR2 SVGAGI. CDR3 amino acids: CASRGGANYGYTF. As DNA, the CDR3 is TGTGCCAGCAGAGGTGGGGCGAACTATGGCTACACCTTC.

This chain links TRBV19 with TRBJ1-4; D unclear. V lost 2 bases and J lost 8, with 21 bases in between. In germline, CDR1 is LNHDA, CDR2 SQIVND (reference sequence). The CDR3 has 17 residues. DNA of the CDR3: TGTGCCAGTAGTATAATCGGCAGTGGACGAACGGGAGAAAAACTGTTTTTT. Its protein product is CASSIIGSGRTGEKLFF.

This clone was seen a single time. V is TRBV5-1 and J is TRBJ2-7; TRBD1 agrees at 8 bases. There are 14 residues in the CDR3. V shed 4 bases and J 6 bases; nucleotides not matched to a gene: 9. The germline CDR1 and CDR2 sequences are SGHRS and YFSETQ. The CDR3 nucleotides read TGCGCCAGCAGCAGGGGGGACAGGATGAGCGAGCAGTACTTC. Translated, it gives CASSRGDRMSEQYF.

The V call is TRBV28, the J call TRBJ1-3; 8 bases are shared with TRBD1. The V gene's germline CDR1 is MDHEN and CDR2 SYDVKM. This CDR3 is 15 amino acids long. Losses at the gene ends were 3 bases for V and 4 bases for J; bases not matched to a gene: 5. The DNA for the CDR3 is TGTGCCAGCAGTTTTGGACAGGGCGAAGGAAACACCATATATTTT. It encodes CASSFGQGEGNTIYF. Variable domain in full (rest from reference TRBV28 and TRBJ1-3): DVKVTQSSRYLVKRTGEKVFLECVQDMDHENMFWYRQDPGLGLRLIYFSYDVKMKEKGDIPEGYSVSREKKERFSLILESASTNQTSMYLCASSFGQGEGNTIYFGEGSWLTVV.

The CDR3 region is CASSLRLSNQPQHF. The CDR3 DNA follows: TGTGCCAGCAGTTTAAGACTTAGCAATCAGCCCCAGCATTTT. The chain couples TRBV2 to TRBJ1-5; D not certain. The germline CDR1 and CDR2 sequences are SNHLY and FYNNEI. This CDR3 is 14 amino acids long. V was trimmed by 5 bases and J by 0 bases, leaving 8 bases between them.

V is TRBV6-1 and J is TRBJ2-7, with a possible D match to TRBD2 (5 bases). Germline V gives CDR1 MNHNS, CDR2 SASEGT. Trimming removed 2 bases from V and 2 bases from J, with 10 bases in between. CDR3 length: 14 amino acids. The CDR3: CASSESGRTYEQYF. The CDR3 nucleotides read TGTGCCAGCAGTGAATCGGGGAGAACCTACGAGCAGTACTTC.

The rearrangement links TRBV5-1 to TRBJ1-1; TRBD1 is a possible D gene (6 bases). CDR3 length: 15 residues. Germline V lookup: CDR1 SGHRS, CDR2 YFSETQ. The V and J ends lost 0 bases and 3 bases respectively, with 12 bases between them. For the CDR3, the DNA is TGCGCCAGCAGCTTGGTGATAGGGGGGGACACTGAAGCTTTCTTT. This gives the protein CASSLVIGGDTEAFF.

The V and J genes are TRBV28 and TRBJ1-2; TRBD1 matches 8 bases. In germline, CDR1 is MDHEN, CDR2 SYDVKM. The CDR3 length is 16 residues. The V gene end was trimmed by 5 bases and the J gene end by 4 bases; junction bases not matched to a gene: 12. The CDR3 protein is CASSPGQGRGSYGYTF. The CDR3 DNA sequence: TGTGCCAGCAGTCCAGGACAGGGAAGGGGTAGCTATGGCTACACCTTC.

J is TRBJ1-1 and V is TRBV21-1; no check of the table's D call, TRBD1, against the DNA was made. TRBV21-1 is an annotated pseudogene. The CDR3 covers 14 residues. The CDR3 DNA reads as TGTGCCAGCAGCAAAGACAGGGTTCACGCTGAAGCTTTCTTT. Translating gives CASSKDRVHAEAFF.

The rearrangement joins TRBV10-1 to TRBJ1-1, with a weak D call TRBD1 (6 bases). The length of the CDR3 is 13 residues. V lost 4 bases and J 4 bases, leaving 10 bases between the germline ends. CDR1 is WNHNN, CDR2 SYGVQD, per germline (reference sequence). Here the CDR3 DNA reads TGCGCCAGCAGTGCCTACAGGGCCACTGAAGCTTTCTTT. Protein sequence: CASSAYRATEAFF.

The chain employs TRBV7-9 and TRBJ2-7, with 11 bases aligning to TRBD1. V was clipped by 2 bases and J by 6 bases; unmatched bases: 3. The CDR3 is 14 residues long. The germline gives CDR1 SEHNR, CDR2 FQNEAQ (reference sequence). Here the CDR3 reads CASSLPGTGGEQYF. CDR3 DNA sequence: TGTGCCAGCAGCTTACCTGGGACAGGGGGCGAGCAGTACTTC.

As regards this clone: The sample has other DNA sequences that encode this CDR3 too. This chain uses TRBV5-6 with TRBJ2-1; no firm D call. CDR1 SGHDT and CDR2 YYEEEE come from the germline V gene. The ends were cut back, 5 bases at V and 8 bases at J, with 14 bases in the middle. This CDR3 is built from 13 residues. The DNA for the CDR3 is TGTGCCAGCAGGAAGGCGTTAGCCTATGAGCAGTTCTTC. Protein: CASRKALAYEQFF.

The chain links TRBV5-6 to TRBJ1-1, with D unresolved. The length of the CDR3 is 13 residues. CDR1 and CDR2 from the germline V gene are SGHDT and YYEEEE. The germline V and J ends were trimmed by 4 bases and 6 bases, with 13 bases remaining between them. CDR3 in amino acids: CASSIPSGAEAFF. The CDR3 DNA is TGTGCCAGCAGCATACCATCCGGGGCTGAAGCTTTCTTT.

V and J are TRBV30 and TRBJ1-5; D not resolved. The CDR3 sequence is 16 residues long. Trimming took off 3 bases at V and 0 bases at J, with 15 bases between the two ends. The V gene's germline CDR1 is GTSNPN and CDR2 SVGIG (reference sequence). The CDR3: CAWRQGGGFSNQPQHF. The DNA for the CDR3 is TGTGCCTGGAGGCAAGGAGGAGGGTTTAGCAATCAGCCCCAGCATTTT.

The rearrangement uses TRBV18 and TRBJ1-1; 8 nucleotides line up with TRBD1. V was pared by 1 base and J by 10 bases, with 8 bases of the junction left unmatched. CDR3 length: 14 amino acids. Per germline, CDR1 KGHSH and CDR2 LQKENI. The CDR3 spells CASSPQSTGARAFF. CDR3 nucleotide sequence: TGTGCCAGCTCACCACAGTCGACAGGGGCCCGAGCTTTCTTT.